The 28 T cell receptor beta chains below come from one sample, sequenced in a study of cytomegalovirus exposure and HLA in healthy donors. A multiplex PCR was run with 60 Vbeta primers and 13 Jbeta primers. Using immunoSEQ multiplex PCR, the repertoire was profiled, and TCRdb retains in-frame clones only, with some absent. This sample has roughly 150,000 clones, with 64% found just once. The sequenced material came from PBMCs. The receptors shown here come from a woman in her thirties in good health and CMV-seropositive.

This clone has just one count. The J gene is TRBJ1-3, the V gene TRBV7-9, with 8 bases lining up with TRBD1. This CDR3 has 14 amino acids. J gave up 4 bases and V 4 bases, and 3 bases lay outside the gene matches. CDR1 is SEHNR and CDR2 is FQNEAQ in the germline V gene (reference sequence). CDR3 DNA: TGTGCCAGCAGCTCGACAGGGGCCGGAAACACCATATATTTT. Protein: CASSSTGAGNTIYF.

This chain links TRBV10-3 with TRBJ2-3; 8 nucleotides agree with TRBD1. V shed 10 bases, J shed 1 base, and the junction held 7 bases outside the gene matches. Germline V gives CDR1 ENHRY, CDR2 SYGVKD. The CDR3 runs 14 residues. The CDR3 protein is CASTGGLGTDTQYF. In DNA form, the CDR3 reads TGTGCCAGCACAGGGGGACTGGGCACAGATACGCAGTATTTT.

This clone was found a few times. The rearrangement uses TRBV9 and TRBJ2-5; weak D call: TRBD1 (6 bases). Trimming shortened V by 3 bases and J by 4 bases, and 10 bases separated the two germline ends. The CDR3 totals 13 residues. CDR1 SGDLS and CDR2 YYNGEE come from the germline V gene. The CDR3 nucleotides are TGTGCCAGCAGCGCCAGACAGGTAGAGACCCAGTACTTC. As protein: CASSARQVETQYF. Full variable domain (missing parts from reference TRBV9 and TRBJ2-5): DSGVTQTPKHLITATGQRVTLRCSPRSGDLSVYWYQQSLDQGLQFLIQYYNGEERAKGNILERFSAQQFPDLHSELNLSSLELGDSALYFCASSARQVETQYFGPGTRLLVL.

The J gene is TRBJ1-2, the V gene TRBV5-6, with 9 bases identical to TRBD1. Germline V gene lookup returns CDR1 SGHDT and CDR2 YYEEEE. This CDR3 is built from 12 residues. V shed 5 bases, J shed 8 bases, and the junction held 4 bases outside the gene matches. The CDR3 protein is CASRQGARGYTF. CDR3 in DNA: TGTGCCAGCAGACAGGGGGCGAGGGGCTACACCTTC.

Only a few counts were recorded for this clone. The chain has TRBV2 and TRBJ2-2; D remains ambiguous. CDR3 length: 14 residues. V was clipped by 6 bases and J by 4 bases, with 12 bases between them. In germline, CDR1 is SNHLY, CDR2 FYNNEI. This CDR3 is CASSQFRSTGELFF. The DNA for the CDR3 is TGTGCCAGCAGCCAATTCAGGTCCACCGGGGAGCTGTTTTTT.

In DNA form, the CDR3 reads TGTGCCAGCAATTTCGGACGGGGTGAAGCTTTCTTT. Translated, it gives CASNFGRGEAFF. The genes are TRBV6-1 and TRBJ1-1; D is uncertain. Germline CDR1 reads MNHNS; CDR2 reads SASEGT. Between the trimmed V and J ends, which lost 7 bases and 7 bases, there was a span of 13 bases. The CDR3 runs 12 residues.

The V and J genes are TRBV5-4 and TRBJ1-2; D is perhaps TRBD1 (5 bases). The CDR3 runs 14 residues. CDR1 is SGHNT, CDR2 YYREEE, per germline (reference sequence). The germline V and J ends were trimmed by 0 bases and 6 bases, with 12 bases remaining between them. CDR3: CASSLGGAVDGYTF. The CDR3 nucleotides are TGTGCCAGCAGCTTGGGCGGGGCCGTTGATGGCTACACCTTC.

Only a few counts were recorded for this clone. The germline gene is not matched at one end of the junction; a read error may be the cause. V gene TRBV19 combines with J gene TRBJ1-2; possibly TRBD1 for D (5 bases). The CDR3 loop spans 14 amino acids. CDR1 and CDR2 from the germline V gene are LNHDA and SQIVND (reference sequence). The CDR3 reads CASSIGLGGYGYAF. In DNA, the CDR3 is TGTGCCAGTAGTATAGGTCTGGGGGGGTATGGCTACGCCTTC.

This chain links TRBV18 with TRBJ1-1, with D possibly being TRBD1 (5 bases). Germline assignment: CDR1 KGHSH and CDR2 LQKENI. V lost 2 bases and J lost 6, with 13 bases in between. The CDR3 is 14 amino acids. CDR3 region: CASSPSQGESEAFF. The CDR3 DNA reads TGTGCCAGCTCACCATCCCAGGGTGAGTCTGAAGCTTTCTTT. Looking up the rest from reference TRBV18 and TRBJ1-1 gives the full variable domain: NAGVMQNPRHLVRRRGQEARLRCSPMKGHSHVYWYRQLPEEGLKFMVYLQKENIIDESGMPKERFSAEFPKEGPSILRIQQVVRGDSAAYFCASSPSQGESEAFFGQGTRLTVV.

This clone was seen just once. The V gene is TRBV19, the J gene TRBJ1-2; D gene unclear. The V end lost 5 bases, the J end lost 8 bases, and 15 bases lay between the germline ends. Germline values: CDR1 LNHDA, CDR2 SQIVND (reference sequence). The CDR3 is 13 amino acids. This CDR3 is CASSPESPGGYTF. For the CDR3, the DNA is TGTGCCAGTAGTCCCGAATCGCCGGGGGGCTACACCTTC. The complete variable domain, with remaining parts taken from reference TRBV19 and TRBJ1-2, reads DGGITQSPKYLFRKEGQNVTLSCEQNLNHDAMYWYRQDPGQGLRLIYYSQIVNDFQKGDIAEGYSVSREKKESFPLTVTSAQKNPTAFYLCASSPESPGGYTFGSGTRLTVV.

The V and J genes are TRBV28 and TRBJ2-3; 8 positions match TRBD2. Germline V gene data show CDR1 as MDHEN and CDR2 as SYDVKM. This CDR3 spans 14 amino acids. Losses at the gene ends were 7 bases for V and 7 bases for J; bases not matched to a gene: 10. The CDR3, as DNA: TGTGCCAGCACCGTAGGGACTAGAACGAATACGCAGTATTTT. Translated: CASTVGTRTNTQYF.

The CDR3 is CASSLEGDYSYEQYF. In DNA, the CDR3 is TGTGCCAGCAGCTTAGAAGGGGACTATTCTTACGAGCAGTACTTC. This sequence joins TRBV11-3 and TRBJ2-7, with 7 nucleotides matching TRBD2. V was pared by 0 bases and J by 4 bases, with 6 bases of the junction left unmatched. Germline V lookup: CDR1 SGHNT, CDR2 YENEEA. The CDR3 loop spans 15 amino acids.

J is TRBJ2-6 and V is TRBV6-5, with a tentative D call TRBD1 (7 bases). The germline CDR1 and CDR2 sequences are MNHEY and SVGAGI. This CDR3 is 14 amino acids long. The V and J ends lost 7 bases and 3 bases respectively, with 10 bases between them. The CDR3 nucleotides are TGTGCCAGCACCCAGGGGGGTGGGGCCAACGTCCTGACTTTC. Encoded protein: CASTQGGGANVLTF.

The CDR3, as DNA: TGTGCCTGGAGGACCCTGGACGGGGAAAACACCATATATTTT. Translated, it gives CAWRTLDGENTIYF. The chain recombines TRBV30 with TRBJ1-3; D ambiguous. This CDR3 is 14 amino acids long. V lost 3 bases and J lost 6, with 15 bases in between. Germline CDR1 GTSNPN, CDR2 SVGIG (reference sequence).

The chain links TRBV9 to TRBJ1-1; tentatively, D is TRBD1 (5 bases). This CDR3 is 16 amino acids long. Germline V gene data show CDR1 as SGDLS and CDR2 as YYNGEE. With 6 bases removed from V and 1 base from J, the gap between germline ends came to 19 bases. The DNA for the CDR3 is TGTGCCAGCATCCAGGCAGGGTGGTCGGAGAACACTGAAGCTTTCTTT. It encodes CASIQAGWSENTEAFF.

This chain connects TRBV6-1 to TRBJ1-3, with D unclear. CDR1 is MNHNS, CDR2 SASEGT, per germline. V was cut by 7 bases and J by 0 bases, with 10 bases left in between. The CDR3 covers 14 residues. The CDR3 region is CASKGGFSGNTIYF. CDR3 bases: TGTGCCAGCAAAGGAGGATTCTCTGGAAACACCATATATTTT.

The chain employs TRBV18 and TRBJ1-2, with D tentatively TRBD1 (5 bases). This CDR3 comprises 14 residues. Germline assignment: CDR1 KGHSH and CDR2 LQKENI. Trimming took 3 bases from V and 3 from J, leaving 11 bases between them. CDR3 DNA: TGTGCCAGCTCACCTCCCTCGGGGGACTATGGCTACACCTTC. Translation gives CASSPPSGDYGYTF.

This rearrangement joins TRBV18 to TRBJ1-1; D possibly corresponds to TRBD1 (6 bases). V gave up 3 bases and J gave up 6 bases, with 17 bases separating them. CDR1 KGHSH and CDR2 LQKENI come from the germline V gene. The CDR3 has 15 amino acids. The CDR3 DNA reads TGTGCCAGCTCACCGAGGATCGGCAGGGGACCTGAAGCTTTCTTT. Translating gives CASSPRIGRGPEAFF.

The gene calls are TRBV6-1 and TRBJ1-5; D perhaps matches TRBD1 (6 bases). There are 17 residues in the CDR3. CDR1 and CDR2 (germline): MNHNS, SASEGT. V was pared by 4 bases and J by 3 bases, with 19 bases between. CDR3 protein: CASSAGVGFSYNQPQHF. CDR3 nucleotide sequence: TGTGCCAGCAGTGCAGGGGTGGGTTTCTCGTACAATCAGCCCCAGCATTTT.

This clone appeared a few times. The chain employs TRBV5-1 and TRBJ2-7, with 8 nucleotides matching TRBD2. The CDR3 sequence is 15 residues long. Germline V gene sequence: CDR1 SGHRS, CDR2 YFSETQ. With 4 bases clipped from V and 3 bases from J, the junction kept 9 bases outside the gene matches. The CDR3 DNA follows: TGCGCCAGCAGCCCCCCCAGCGGGAGTATCTACGAGCAGTACTTC. The encoded protein is CASSPPSGSIYEQYF. Full variable domain (missing parts from reference TRBV5-1 and TRBJ2-7): KAGVTQTPRYLIKTRGQQVTLSCSPISGHRSVSWYQQTPGQGLQFLFEYFSETQRNKGNFPGRFSGRQFSNSRSEMNVSTLELGDSALYLCASSPPSGSIYEQYFGPGTRLTVT.

This clone was observed a handful of times. The rearrangement uses TRBV6-1 and TRBJ1-5, with 12 positions matching TRBD1. The CDR3 extends over 15 amino acids. V lost 7 bases and J lost 6; bases outside the gene matches: 7. Germline values: CDR1 MNHNS, CDR2 SASEGT. The CDR3, as DNA: TGTGCCAGCAACGACCGGGACAGGGGGCTTCAGCCCCAGCATTTT. It translates to CASNDRDRGLQPQHF.

The chain employs TRBV7-2 and TRBJ1-5; D gene unclear. This CDR3 has 14 residues. CDR1 SGHTA and CDR2 FQGNSA come from the germline V gene. V was shortened by 2 bases and J by 2 bases, with 7 bases between the two germline ends. The CDR3 nucleotides read TGTGCCAGCAGCTTAATGAGGGGCAATCAGCCCCAGCATTTT. Encoded protein: CASSLMRGNQPQHF.

In its sample, this clone was seen a few times. V usage is TRBV7-2 and J usage is TRBJ2-3, with 7 bases aligning to TRBD2. Germline V lookup: CDR1 SGHTA, CDR2 FQGNSA. The CDR3 totals 13 residues. V lost 1 base to trimming and J lost 9 bases; unmatched junction nucleotides: 4. CDR3 sequence (DNA): TGTGCCAGCAGCTTAGGTCTGGGAGGGACGCAGTATTTT. This codes for CASSLGLGGTQYF.

V is TRBV5-1 and J is TRBJ2-7, with D perhaps matching TRBD1 (6 bases). V was clipped by 0 bases and J by 2 bases, with 12 bases between them. CDR1 SGHRS and CDR2 YFSETQ come from the germline V gene. The length of the CDR3 is 15 residues. CDR3 bases: TGCGCCAGCAGCTTGGGTCAGGGGTCAACCTACGAGCAGTACTTC. Protein sequence: CASSLGQGSTYEQYF.

Regarding this clone: One end of the junction does not line up with germline, which may come from a read error. This rearrangement joins TRBV6-1 to TRBJ1-2; weak D call: TRBD1 (5 bases). CDR1 and CDR2 (germline): MNHNS, SASEGT. There are 13 residues in the CDR3. CDR3: CATTQSGRGGYPF. In nucleotides, the CDR3 is TGTGCCACCACACAGTCGGGGAGGGGTGGCTACCCCTTC.

This sequence joins TRBV5-4 and TRBJ2-3; 8 nucleotides line up with TRBD2. V shed 4 bases and J 4 bases; nucleotides not matched to a gene: 14. Germline V CDR1 and CDR2: SGHNT, YYREEE (reference sequence). CDR3 length equals 17 residues. The CDR3 spells CASSPPGGAGGPDTQYF. As DNA, the CDR3 is TGTGCCAGCAGCCCCCCGGGGGGGGCGGGGGGCCCAGATACGCAGTATTTT. The whole variable domain, filled in from reference TRBV5-4 and TRBJ2-3, reads ETGVTQSPTHLIKTRGQQVTLRCSSQSGHNTVSWYQQALGQGPQFIFQYYREEENGRGNFPPRFSGLQFPNYSSELNVNALELDDSALYLCASSPPGGAGGPDTQYFGPGTRLTVL.

This clone turned up a few times. As DNA, the CDR3 is TGTGCCAGCTCTTTTCAGGGTGCAGGCGGCTACACCTTC. It is translated as CASSFQGAGGYTF. The rearrangement uses TRBV18 and TRBJ1-2; tentative D call: TRBD1 (5 bases). V lost 6 bases to trimming and J lost 8 bases, with 16 bases between them. The CDR3 consists of 13 residues. Looked up from germline, CDR1 is KGHSH and CDR2 is LQKENI.

The chain carries TRBV18 and TRBJ1-1; tentatively, D is TRBD1 (6 bases). The CDR3 consists of 19 residues. Germline loops: CDR1 KGHSH, CDR2 LQKENI. Trimming left V 1 base short and J 0 bases short, with 21 bases between. CDR3 DNA: TGTGCCAGCTCACCACGCACATCGAGATTACAGGGTGTGAACACTGAAGCTTTCTTT. The encoded protein is CASSPRTSRLQGVNTEAFF.